This T cell receptor (beta chain) was sequenced during a study of radiotherapy plus CTLA-4 blockade in lung cancer. Overall study findings and caveats: In blood, after radiotherapy plus ipilimumab, tumor-derived TCR clones expanded. The best prediction of response reportedly came from early blood T cell clone dynamics, with interferon-beta.

As to this clone: Antigen: not known.

Assay: immunoSEQ multiplex PCR; the TCRdb copy retains only in-frame clones and omits some. The table includes 20,000 or so clones, roughly 88% detected once. Enrolled patients, whose metastatic non-small-cell lung cancer was chemo-refractory, received focal radiation plus CTLA-4 blockade with ipilimumab. The source was peripheral blood, collected from a patient treated with radiotherapy plus ipilimumab. This TCR was recovered from a human donor with non-small cell lung cancer whose response to radiotherapy plus ipilimumab could not be evaluated.

The CDR3 sequence: CASRTGGVTNEKLFF. CDR3 sequence (DNA): TGTGCCAGCAGGACAGGGGGCGTAACTAATGAAAAACTGTTTTTT. This rearrangement joins TRBV27 to TRBJ1-4; TRBD1 aligns across 10 bases. Germline loops: CDR1 MNHEY, CDR2 SMNVEV (reference sequence). The CDR3 runs to 15 residues. The V gene end was trimmed by 6 bases and the J gene end by 1 base; junction bases not matched to a gene: 2. Complete variable domain (other parts from reference TRBV27 and TRBJ1-4): EAQVTQNPRYLITVTGKKLTVTCSQNMNHEYMSWYRQDPGLGLRQIYYSMNVEVTDKGDVPEGYKVSRKEKRNFPLILESPSPNQTSLYFCASRTGGVTNEKLFFGSGTQLSVL.